The sequence of this TCR beta chain was determined in a study of CD8 T cells in Susac syndrome. With random hexamers, reverse transcription was performed on about 0.5 to 1 ug of RNA. TCRdb independently ran MiXCR on the immunoSEQ multiplex PCR reads; one entry per CDR3 protein. This table has around 130,000 distinct CDR3 sequences, around 94% appearing once. Negative isolation was used for CD8+ and CD4+ T cells, and FACS enrichment was applied to TEMRA cells. This CDR3 has 13 residues. Germline loops: CDR1 DFQATT, CDR2 SNEGSKA (reference sequence). V lost 8 bases and J lost 5; bases outside the gene matches: 11.

Sequencing was carried out using CD4+ T cells from PBMCs. This chain connects TRBV20-1 to TRBJ2-5, with 7 bases identical to TRBD2. The sequence was collected from a human donor in good health. CDR3 in DNA: TGCAGTTTTTCTCGGGGAGGGACGGAGACCCAGTACTTC. It translates to CSFSRGGTETQYF.